Each of the 24 T cell receptor beta chains below was sequenced from the same sample in a study of T cells in Graves' hyperthyroidism and ophthalmopathy. Amplified TCR beta CDR3 regions came from RNA transcripts. The TCR CDR3 first-round RT-PCR relied on the HTBI primer set. TCRdb used MiXCR to reprocess the multiplex PCR reads, holding one entry per CDR3 protein. The table records more than 300,000 distinct CDR3 sequences, around 18% of them present only once. The sequenced material came from blood. These receptors originate from a man aged 18 to 30 with Graves' ophthalmopathy.

This clonotype was seen repeatedly, ten times or more. CDR3 amino acids: CASSYRQGFYNEQFF. The CDR3 DNA reads as TGTGCCAGCAGCTACCGACAGGGGTTCTACAATGAGCAGTTCTTC. The gene calls are TRBV28 and TRBJ2-1; 8 bases fit TRBD1. The germline V gene encodes CDR1 MDHEN and CDR2 SYDVKM. V was pared by 6 bases and J by 3 bases, with 7 bases of the junction left unmatched. This CDR3 is 15 amino acids long.

This clonotype has more than one count but fewer than ten. V and J are TRBV6-1 and TRBJ2-1; no clear D. V was trimmed by 6 bases and J by 10 bases, leaving 10 bases between them. This CDR3 region has 11 residues. Germline values: CDR1 MNHNS, CDR2 SASEGT. The DNA of the CDR3 is TGTGCCAGCAGACTAAGCAAGGAGCAGTTCTTC. Translating it yields CASRLSKEQFF.

This clonotype has more than one count but fewer than ten. V and J are TRBV6-1 and TRBJ2-7, with 8 positions matching TRBD2. This CDR3 is built from 13 residues. Trimming took 6 bases from V and 5 from J; bases not matched to a gene: 6. CDR1 is MNHNS and CDR2 is SASEGT in the germline V gene. The CDR3 DNA is TGTGCCAGCAGCACCGGGACTAGAGACGAGCAGTACTTC. Translation gives CASSTGTRDEQYF.

The table lists this clonotype with many counts. The gene calls are TRBV24-1 and TRBJ1-1; tentatively, D is TRBD1 (5 bases). This CDR3 comprises 13 residues. Germline CDR1 KGHDR, CDR2 SFDVKD. V was clipped by 3 bases and J by 3 bases, with 7 bases between them. CDR3 sequence (DNA): TGTGCCACCAGTGATGGGGACTACACTGAAGCTTTCTTT. It codes for CATSDGDYTEAFF.

The V call is TRBV27, the J call TRBJ1-5; D is unresolved. Germline assignment: CDR1 MNHEY and CDR2 SMNVEV (reference sequence). The CDR3 has 12 amino acids. Deletions cut 4 bases from V and 3 bases from J, with 4 bases between. The CDR3 spells CASSSINQPQHF. CDR3 DNA: TGTGCCAGCAGTTCTATCAATCAGCCCCAGCATTTT.

This clonotype was counted a single time. A much larger clone lies a single base off, so this may be a read error. The chain uses TRBV3-1 and TRBJ2-1; TRBD1 or TRBD2 may be the D gene (5 bases each). Looked up from germline, CDR1 is LGHDT and CDR2 is YNNKEL (reference sequence). V gave up 1 base and J gave up 11 bases, with 12 bases separating them. CDR3 length equals 13 residues. The CDR3 DNA is TGTGCCAGCAGCCAAGGTCGGGGCAGCCAGCAGTTCTTC. Its protein product is CASSQGRGSQQFF.

The chain joins TRBV19 to TRBJ2-7; TRBD1 is a possible D gene (5 bases). CDR3 length equals 12 residues. V lost 5 bases and J lost 2, with 7 bases in between. In germline, CDR1 is LNHDA, CDR2 SQIVND (reference sequence). The DNA of the CDR3 is TGTGCCAGTAGTGGGGCAGCCTACGAGCAGTACTTC. Translated, it gives CASSGAAYEQYF.

This clonotype appeared many times. The V call is TRBV7-3, the J call TRBJ1-1, with unresolved D. The germline V gene encodes CDR1 SGHTA and CDR2 FQGTGA. The V end was cut by 0 bases, the J end by 7 bases, with 9 bases between. CDR3 size: 13 residues. The DNA of the CDR3 is TGTGCCAGCAGCTTAACGGTGGGTTATGAAGCTTTCTTT. Translating gives CASSLTVGYEAFF.

V is TRBV10-3 and J is TRBJ2-5; tentatively, D is TRBD1 (5 bases). Germline CDR1 reads ENHRY; CDR2 reads SYGVKD. V was cut by 0 bases and J by 5 bases, with 10 bases left in between. The CDR3 is 14 residues long. CDR3 in amino acids: CAISESGRDETQYF. DNA for the CDR3: TGTGCCATCAGTGAGTCTGGCAGGGATGAGACCCAGTACTTC.

The chain couples TRBV18 to TRBJ2-7, with D possibly being TRBD1 (6 bases). Germline values: CDR1 KGHSH, CDR2 LQKENI. The CDR3 has 14 residues. V was pared by 5 bases and J by 1 base, with 12 bases between. This CDR3 reads CASSAGAPSYEQYF. DNA of the CDR3: TGTGCCAGCTCAGCAGGGGCCCCATCCTACGAGCAGTACTTC.

This clonotype was detected many times. This rearrangement joins TRBV6-1 to TRBJ2-3; 7 positions agree with TRBD2. Germline V gives CDR1 MNHNS, CDR2 SASEGT. The trim removed 9 bases at V and 1 base at J, leaving 13 bases unmatched. The CDR3 is 16 residues long. For the CDR3, the DNA is TGTGCCAGACCAGGGTGGGGGGGGGATTGCACAGATACGCAGTATTTT. Residues: CARPGWGGDCTDTQYF.

This chain links TRBV7-6 with TRBJ1-4; weak D call: TRBD1 (5 bases). Per the germline V gene, CDR1 is SGHVS and CDR2 is FNYEAQ. The CDR3 has 15 residues. Trimming pared 5 bases from V and 3 bases from J, leaving 13 bases between. The DNA for the CDR3 is TGTGCCAGCAGCCCCGTCAGGGTACCTAATGAAAAACTGTTTTTT. Protein sequence: CASSPVRVPNEKLFF.

Many counts were recorded for this clonotype. The chain uses TRBV2 and TRBJ2-2; D is perhaps TRBD1 (6 bases). With 3 bases removed from V and 6 bases from J, the gap between germline ends came to 11 bases. CDR1 and CDR2 from the germline V gene are SNHLY and FYNNEI. The length of the CDR3 is 14 residues. CDR3 in amino acids: CASSEYRAPGELFF. The CDR3 DNA sequence: TGTGCCAGCAGTGAGTACAGGGCTCCCGGGGAGCTGTTTTTT. Full variable domain (remainder filled in from reference TRBV2 and TRBJ2-2): EPEVTQTPSHQVTQMGQEVILRCVPISNHLYFYWYRQILGQKVEFLVSFYNNEISEKSEIFDDQFSVERPDGSNFTLKIRSTKLEDSAMYFCASSEYRAPGELFFGEGSRLTVL.

The sample holds a few counts of this clonotype. The chain uses TRBV11-2 and TRBJ1-3; possible D gene TRBD1, 6 bases. The CDR3 covers 16 residues. Trimming took off 0 bases at V and 4 bases at J, with 13 bases between the two ends. The germline V gene has CDR1 SGHAT and CDR2 FQNNGV. CDR3 residues: CASSLETGMGGNTIYF. In nucleotides, the CDR3 is TGTGCCAGCAGCTTAGAAACAGGGATGGGCGGAAACACCATATATTTT.

This sequence joins TRBV28 and TRBJ2-5; D unresolved. V was shortened by 2 bases and J by 2 bases, with 9 bases between the two germline ends. The CDR3 runs 14 residues. Germline CDR1 reads MDHEN; CDR2 reads SYDVKM. The CDR3 DNA is TGTGCCAGCAGTTTAAAGGCAGAGCAAGAGACCCAGTACTTC. The encoded protein is CASSLKAEQETQYF. Supplemented by reference TRBV28 and TRBJ2-5, the full variable domain reads DVKVTQSSRYLVKRTGEKVFLECVQDMDHENMFWYRQDPGLGLRLIYFSYDVKMKEKGDIPEGYSVSREKKERFSLILESASTNQTSMYLCASSLKAEQETQYFGPGTRLLVL.

The sample holds many counts of this clonotype. The gene calls are TRBV24-1 and TRBJ1-5; D is possibly TRBD1 (5 bases). Deletions cut 5 bases from V and 2 bases from J, with 9 bases between. Per the germline V gene, CDR1 is KGHDR and CDR2 is SFDVKD. The CDR3 totals 14 residues. In nucleotides, the CDR3 is TGTGCCACCAGTGTTGGGGGGGGCAATCAGCCCCAGCATTTT. Protein sequence: CATSVGGGNQPQHF.

The J gene is TRBJ2-3, the V gene TRBV15; weak D call: TRBD2 (7 bases). Germline lookup yields CDR1 LNHNV and CDR2 YYDKDF (reference sequence). The CDR3 totals 14 residues. V lost 5 bases and J lost 4, with 13 bases in between. As DNA, the CDR3 is TGTGCCACCAGCTCGGGGGGCCAGGCAGATACGCAGTATTTT. Translated, it gives CATSSGGQADTQYF. The whole variable domain, filled in from reference TRBV15 and TRBJ2-3, reads DAMVIQNPRYQVTQFGKPVTLSCSQTLNHNVMYWYQQKSSQAPKLLFHYYDKDFNNEADTPDNFQSRRPNTSFCFLDIRSPGLGDTAMYLCATSSGGQADTQYFGPGTRLTVL.

There are many counts of this clonotype. The gene calls are TRBV11-2 and TRBJ2-5, with unresolved D. V was cut by 1 base and J by 5 bases, with 11 bases left in between. There are 14 residues in the CDR3. Looked up from germline, CDR1 is SGHAT and CDR2 is FQNNGV. This CDR3 reads CASSLGSERETQYF. The CDR3 nucleotides are TGTGCCAGCAGCTTAGGGTCGGAGAGGGAGACCCAGTACTTC.

Concerning this clonotype itself: A much larger clone lies one base from this, so it may be a read error. V gene TRBV28 combines with J gene TRBJ2-5; 7 nucleotides align to TRBD1. CDR1 is MDHEN and CDR2 is SYDVKM in the germline V gene. V lost 5 bases, J lost 3 bases, and 6 bases stayed unmatched. The CDR3 contains 14 residues. The CDR3 coding sequence is TGTGCCAGCAGTCGCCCCGGGACAGAAGAGACCCAGTACTTC. This gives the protein CASSRPGTEETQYF.

The chain uses TRBV19 and TRBJ2-2; the D gene is possibly TRBD2 (5 bases). The CDR3 spans 15 residues. Trimming shortened V by 5 bases and J by 3 bases, and 13 bases separated the two germline ends. CDR1 and CDR2 from the germline V gene are LNHDA and SQIVND (reference sequence). CDR3: CASSLALGDTGELFF. CDR3 coding DNA: TGTGCCAGTAGTTTGGCACTAGGAGACACCGGGGAGCTGTTTTTT. The complete variable domain, with remaining parts taken from reference TRBV19 and TRBJ2-2, reads DGGITQSPKYLFRKEGQNVTLSCEQNLNHDAMYWYRQDPGQGLRLIYYSQIVNDFQKGDIAEGYSVSREKKESFPLTVTSAQKNPTAFYLCASSLALGDTGELFFGEGSRLTVL.

Many counts were recorded for this clonotype. V is TRBV5-1 and J is TRBJ2-3; D unclear. Per germline, CDR1 SGHRS and CDR2 YFSETQ. Trimming took 2 bases from V and 0 from J, leaving 16 bases between them. There are 17 residues in the CDR3. As DNA, the CDR3 is TGCGCCAGCAGCTTTCGAAAACAGACCACTAGCACAGATACGCAGTATTTT. This codes for CASSFRKQTTSTDTQYF.

V gene TRBV19 combines with J gene TRBJ2-1, with 8 bases lining up with TRBD2. Losses at the gene ends were 5 bases for V and 9 bases for J; bases not matched to a gene: 6. This CDR3 is built from 13 residues. Germline assignment: CDR1 LNHDA and CDR2 SQIVND (reference sequence). This CDR3 reads CASSFGLAGEQFF. CDR3 nucleotide sequence: TGTGCCAGTAGTTTCGGACTAGCTGGTGAGCAGTTCTTC.

This clonotype was counted at least ten times. V gene TRBV27 combines with J gene TRBJ2-2; D is undetermined. The CDR3 is 13 residues long. V gave up 6 bases and J gave up 1 base, with 6 bases separating them. CDR1 is MNHEY and CDR2 is SMNVEV in the germline V gene (reference sequence). CDR3 residues: CASSRVNTGELFF. The CDR3 bases are TGTGCCAGCAGCAGAGTGAACACCGGGGAGCTGTTTTTT.

This chain links TRBV14 with TRBJ2-4, with D perhaps given as TRBD1 or TRBD2 (5 bases each). The CDR3 is 16 residues long. The germline V gene encodes CDR1 SGHDN and CDR2 FVKESK. Trimming stripped 4 bases from V and 6 bases from J, with 19 bases between. CDR3 DNA sequence: TGTGCCAGCAGCCCAGTGTCCGGGGCCCTTTTAAACATTCAGTACTTC. It encodes CASSPVSGALLNIQYF.